This TCR beta chain was recorded in a study of cytomegalovirus exposure and HLA in healthy donors. The study, taken as a whole, reports: The HLA-A and HLA-B alleles of most subjects were reportedly predicted accurately from TCR beta sequences. There were three CMV-associated chains whose specificity for CMV antigens was confirmed in vitro.

PCR used 60 Vbeta primers and 13 Jbeta primers. In the source study's methods: A later analysis tallied some 84 million unique TCR beta chains, 10 million to 12 million of them shared. Assay: immunoSEQ multiplex PCR; the TCRdb copy retains only in-frame clones and omits some. That table furnishes V, J and clone size, whereas the DNA furnished D and trimming. Among over 150,000 clones listed, over 65% were seen once. Donors sampled were nominally healthy, though unrecorded immune exposures were likely. With regard to this clone: Its antigen remains unknown.

The sample consisted of PBMCs. The sequence was collected from a woman aged 25-40 years in good health and CMV-seronegative.

CDR3 loop: CASSEAGANTGELFF. CDR3 DNA: TGTGCCAGCAGTGAAGCGGGAGCGAACACCGGGGAGCTGTTTTTT. The chain joins TRBV6-4 to TRBJ2-2; 8 bases agree with TRBD2. CDR3 length: 15 amino acids. The germline V gene encodes CDR1 MRHNA and CDR2 SNTAGT. Trimming cost V 3 bases and J 0 bases; bases outside gene matches: 0.